One sample yielded the 20 T cell receptor beta chains listed below, sequenced in a study of PD-1 blockade in classical Hodgkin lymphoma. Some clones are missing from TCRdb's copy, which holds only in-frame ones; the method was immunoSEQ multiplex PCR. The sample shows about 35,000 clones, approximately 69% of them seen only once. There was relapse after autologous stem cell transplantation in every patient, and there was variation in brentuximab vedotin exposure. Here the sequenced sample was peripheral blood mononuclear cells (PBMCs), taken before the second cycle of nivolumab. Source of these receptors: a human donor with classical Hodgkin lymphoma.

This sequence joins TRBV19 and TRBJ1-4; D is undetermined. CDR1 is LNHDA and CDR2 is SQIVND in the germline V gene (reference sequence). The V gene lost 7 bases and the J gene lost 8 bases, with 11 bases spanning the gap. The CDR3 totals 12 residues. The chain's CDR3 is CASTFPGEKLFF. CDR3 in DNA: TGTGCCAGTACCTTCCCTGGAGAAAAACTGTTTTTT.

The V and J genes are TRBV7-9 and TRBJ1-3, with 9 bases matching TRBD1. The germline CDR1 and CDR2 sequences are SEHNR and FQNEAQ (reference sequence). The J segment lost 2 bases and the V segment lost 2 bases, leaving 7 bases of the junction unmatched. The CDR3 totals 17 residues. CDR3 amino acids: CASSLTTGGQPGNTIYF. The CDR3 coding sequence is TGTGCCAGCAGCTTAACGACAGGGGGTCAACCTGGAAACACCATATATTTT.

The V and J genes are TRBV15 and TRBJ2-1; the match to TRBD2 covers 9 bases. J gave up 11 bases and V 2 bases, and 4 bases lay outside the gene matches. Germline CDR1 is LNHNV and CDR2 is YYDKDF (reference sequence). The CDR3 extends over 13 amino acids. The DNA of the CDR3 is TGTGCCACCAGCAGATCCCTAGCGGGAAAGCAGTTCTTC. The encoded protein is CATSRSLAGKQFF.

Remarks on this clone: This could be a read error, since a much larger clone is one nucleotide away. Other DNA variants within this sample encode the same CDR3. This rearrangement joins TRBV2 to TRBJ2-5; 8 nucleotides align to TRBD2. V shed 2 bases, J shed 5 bases, and the junction held 13 bases outside the gene matches. Germline CDR1 is SNHLY and CDR2 is FYNNEI. The CDR3 extends over 17 amino acids. The CDR3 loop is CASSELGVAGGAETQYF. In DNA, the CDR3 is TGTGCCAGCAGTGAATTGGGGGTCGCGGGGGGTGCCGAGACCCAGTACTTC.

This clone was seen ten or more times. Other DNA sequences within the sample encode an identical CDR3. This rearrangement joins TRBV19 to TRBJ2-7; 8 bases are a match to TRBD2. Germline CDR1 LNHDA, CDR2 SQIVND (reference sequence). This CDR3 has 16 residues. The junction had 12 bases not matched to a gene; V was cut back by 5 bases and J by 3 bases. CDR3 amino acids: CASSSLGTSLDYEQYF. The CDR3 DNA reads as TGTGCCAGTAGTTCCTTGGGGACTAGTCTCGACTACGAGCAGTACTTC. Full variable domain (outside the CDR3, taken from reference TRBV19 and TRBJ2-7): DGGITQSPKYLFRKEGQNVTLSCEQNLNHDAMYWYRQDPGQGLRLIYYSQIVNDFQKGDIAEGYSVSREKKESFPLTVTSAQKNPTAFYLCASSSLGTSLDYEQYFGPGTRLTVT.

This chain links TRBV28 with TRBJ2-5; 12 bases are shared with TRBD1. J lost 7 bases, V lost 10 bases, and 4 bases had no gene match. This CDR3 region has 12 residues. Germline lookup yields CDR1 MDHEN and CDR2 SYDVKM. CDR3 sequence reads: CATKGQGATQYF. DNA of the CDR3: TGTGCCACCAAGGGACAGGGGGCGACCCAGTACTTC.

This clone turned up a few times. Other DNA sequences in the same sample also yield this CDR3. J is TRBJ1-3 and V is TRBV7-9; D is uncertain. From germline, CDR1 is SEHNR and CDR2 FQNEAQ (reference sequence). The CDR3 runs to 14 residues. Trimming took 1 base from V and 4 from J, leaving 8 bases between them. The DNA for the CDR3 is TGTGCCAGCAGCTTAGTAACAGAAGGAAACACCATATATTTT. It encodes CASSLVTEGNTIYF.

This chain uses TRBV7-2 with TRBJ2-3; the match to TRBD2 covers 12 bases. This CDR3 spans 15 amino acids. Germline lookup yields CDR1 SGHTA and CDR2 FQGNSA. J gave up 7 bases and V 5 bases, and 7 bases lay outside the gene matches. CDR3 sequence: CASSPSGLAGHTQYF. In DNA form, the CDR3 reads TGTGCCAGCAGCCCATCCGGACTAGCGGGACATACGCAGTATTTT.

The chain uses TRBV30 and TRBJ2-2; the D gene could be TRBD1 or TRBD2 (5 bases each). CDR1 is GTSNPN and CDR2 is SVGIG in the germline V gene (reference sequence). The ends were cut back, 0 bases at V and 3 bases at J, with 5 bases in the middle. This CDR3 is built from 13 residues. The CDR3 coding sequence is TGTGCCTGGAGTGTGGGGGACACCGGGGAGCTGTTTTTT. As protein: CAWSVGDTGELFF.

The chain couples TRBV5-4 to TRBJ2-1; D is perhaps TRBD1 or TRBD2 (7 bases each). V lost 5 bases, J lost 7 bases, and 19 bases lay in between. The CDR3 contains 15 residues. CDR1 SGHNT and CDR2 YYREEE come from the germline V gene (reference sequence). The CDR3 is CASRSPGLQGNEQFF. The CDR3 bases are TGTGCCAGCAGGTCTCCGGGACTACAGGGGAATGAGCAGTTCTTC.

The J gene is TRBJ2-5, the V gene TRBV7-8; D ambiguous. Trimming removed 5 bases from V and 4 bases from J, with 11 bases in between. CDR1 and CDR2 from the germline V gene are SGHVS and FQNEAQ. The CDR3 is 13 residues long. CDR3 in amino acids: CASSGRRRETQYF. The CDR3 DNA reads TGTGCCAGCAGCGGTAGAAGGCGAGAGACCCAGTACTTC.

The chain employs TRBV28 and TRBJ2-1; TRBD2 aligns across 12 bases. CDR3 size: 16 residues. Germline loops: CDR1 MDHEN, CDR2 SYDVKM. With V trimmed by 6 bases and J by 5 bases, 8 bases remained unmatched. CDR3 sequence: CASSIAGLAGNNEQFF. CDR3 bases: TGTGCCAGCAGCATAGCAGGACTAGCGGGAAACAATGAGCAGTTCTTC.

This chain joins TRBV4-3 and TRBJ1-2, with D perhaps matching TRBD1 (5 bases). Trimming pared 0 bases from V and 8 bases from J, leaving 16 bases between. The CDR3 sequence is 15 residues long. Germline V gene sequence: CDR1 LGHNA, CDR2 YSLEER. The CDR3 reads CASSQDLQGGRGYTF. The CDR3 DNA follows: TGCGCCAGCAGCCAAGATCTGCAGGGAGGGAGGGGCTACACCTTC.

In its sample, this clone was seen a few times. This chain connects TRBV9 to TRBJ2-1, with TRBD2 matching 9 bases. Trimming removed 3 bases from V and 0 bases from J; junction bases left unmatched: 7. Germline CDR1 and CDR2: SGDLS and YYNGEE. CDR3 length equals 17 residues. The DNA of the CDR3 is TGTGCCAGCAGCGGTAGCGGGAGCCCGAGCTCCTACAATGAGCAGTTCTTC. Translation: CASSGSGSPSSYNEQFF.

V gene TRBV11-3 combines with J gene TRBJ2-1; 12 nucleotides agree with TRBD2. The CDR3 consists of 18 residues. Germline V CDR1 and CDR2: SGHNT, YENEEA. With V trimmed by 5 bases and J by 7 bases, 15 bases remained unmatched. The CDR3 region is CASSTTPRTSGVGNEQFF. CDR3 in DNA: TGTGCCAGCAGCACGACCCCGAGGACTAGCGGGGTAGGAAATGAGCAGTTCTTC.

The V gene is TRBV5-1, the J gene TRBJ1-3; 10 bases line up with TRBD1. Germline CDR1 reads SGHRS; CDR2 reads YFSETQ. The CDR3 spans 14 residues. V was pared by 6 bases and J by 4 bases, with 4 bases of the junction left unmatched. CDR3 in amino acids: CASKGTGVGNTIYF. In DNA form, the CDR3 reads TGCGCCAGCAAGGGGACAGGGGTCGGAAACACCATATATTTT.

V usage is TRBV30 and J usage is TRBJ1-1; 9 bases are a match to TRBD1. The germline CDR1 and CDR2 sequences are GTSNPN and SVGIG (reference sequence). The CDR3 runs 13 residues. Losses at the gene ends were 6 bases for V and 5 bases for J; bases not matched to a gene: 7. CDR3 nucleotides: TGTGCCTGTAGACAGGGGGGATGGACTGAAGCTTTCTTT. Amino acid sequence: CACRQGGWTEAFF.

A few counts support this clone. The rearrangement links TRBV19 to TRBJ1-4; D remains ambiguous. V dropped 2 bases and J dropped 4 bases, with 14 bases sitting between them. Germline V gives CDR1 LNHDA, CDR2 SQIVND (reference sequence). The CDR3 covers 16 residues. The CDR3 region is CASSIRTNGFNEKLFF. The CDR3 region has the DNA TGTGCCAGTAGTATACGTACCAATGGTTTTAATGAAAAACTGTTTTTT.

V gene TRBV5-8 combines with J gene TRBJ1-3; unclear D gene. The ends were cut back, 4 bases at V and 0 bases at J, with 17 bases in the middle. Germline V lookup: CDR1 SGHTS, CDR2 YDEGEE. This CDR3 is 17 amino acids long. CDR3 sequence: CASSPSLLLGSGNTIYF. In DNA form, the CDR3 reads TGTGCCAGCAGCCCCAGTTTACTTTTGGGCTCTGGAAACACCATATATTTT.

The chain has TRBV28 and TRBJ2-1; D remains ambiguous. The CDR3 contains 15 residues. V was cut by 3 bases and J by 6 bases, with 15 bases left in between. The germline CDR1 and CDR2 sequences are MDHEN and SYDVKM. CDR3 in DNA: TGTGCCAGCAGTTTTGGCCAGGAATGGGGCAATGAGCAGTTCTTC. Amino acid sequence: CASSFGQEWGNEQFF.